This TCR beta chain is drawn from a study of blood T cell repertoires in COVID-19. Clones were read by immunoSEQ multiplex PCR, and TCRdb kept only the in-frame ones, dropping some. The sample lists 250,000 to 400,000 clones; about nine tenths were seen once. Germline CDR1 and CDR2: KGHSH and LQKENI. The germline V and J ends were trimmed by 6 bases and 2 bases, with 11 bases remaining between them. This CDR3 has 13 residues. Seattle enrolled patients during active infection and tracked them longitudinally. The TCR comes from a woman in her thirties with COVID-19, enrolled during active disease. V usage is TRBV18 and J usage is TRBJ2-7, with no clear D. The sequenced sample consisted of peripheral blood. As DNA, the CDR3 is TGTGCCAGCTCCCTACTGGAGACCTACGAGCAGTACTTC. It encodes CASSLLETYEQYF. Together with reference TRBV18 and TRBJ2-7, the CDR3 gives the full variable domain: NAGVMQNPRHLVRRRGQEARLRCSPMKGHSHVYWYRQLPEEGLKFMVYLQKENIIDESGMPKERFSAEFPKEGPSILRIQQVVRGDSAAYFCASSLLETYEQYFGPGTRLTVT.